The following is a T cell receptor (beta chain) sequence with its context. Germline V gene lookup returns CDR1 SNHLY and CDR2 FYNNEI. The V end was cut by 7 bases, the J end by 2 bases, with 12 bases between. CDR3 length: 14 amino acids. This sample was included in a study of shared clonotypes between healthy human individuals. Measured with immunoSEQ multiplex PCR; TCRdb has only the in-frame clones, and not every one. The sample records fewer than 1.8 million clones, 98% being singletons. The chain employs TRBV2 and TRBJ1-5, with a weak D call TRBD1 (6 bases). The clonotype was recovered from a man aged 30 to 45 in good health. Sequenced material: naive CD4+ T cells sorted from blood. Documented subset: CD45RA+ positively selected. CDR3 bases: TGTGCCAGCACACAAGAGGGGGGCAATCAGCCCCAGCATTTT. Protein: CASTQEGGNQPQHF.